The T cell receptor (beta chain) under discussion was sequenced for a study of CD8+CD57+ T cells in acquired aplastic anemia. About the study: Sorted CD4+ plus CD8+ cells gave DNA averaging roughly 3.5 ug. Healthy CD8+ samples averaged about 11 million reads.

Genomic DNA provided the template from which TCR beta VDJ and CDR3 profiles were obtained. TCRdb fed the reads into MiXCR, producing one record per CDR3 protein. Among 90,000 to 120,000 distinct CDR3 sequences listed, around 50% were seen once. This clonotype was recorded a few times. Germline loops: CDR1 LNHDA, CDR2 SQIVND (reference sequence). The CDR3 runs to 14 residues. V was trimmed by 6 bases and J by 3 bases, leaving 15 bases between them. The chain joins TRBV19 to TRBJ2-7, with D tentatively TRBD2 (6 bases). Source material: sorted CD4+, CD8+, or CD8+CD57+ T cells (not recorded which) from PBMCs. This TCR derives from a human donor in good health, serving as a control. CDR3 DNA sequence: TGTGCCAGTAGCCCTGGAGGGGCGAACTACGAGCAGTACTTC. Protein sequence: CASSPGGANYEQYF.